The 31 T cell receptor beta chains below come from one sample, sequenced in a study of T cell repertoires in cytomegalovirus infection. One entry per CDR3 protein, called by TCRdb with MiXCR from the reads. The table includes roughly 570,000 distinct CDR3 sequences, about 40% detected once. These receptors have no known antigen. The sample consisted of cultured PBMCs, taken from culture after CMV antigen stimulation. The receptor source for this set is a human donor in good health (CMV status not recorded). Some clones in this sample may be carry-over from other donors' samples.

Ten or more counts support this clonotype. The chain joins TRBV6-2 or TRBV6-3 to TRBJ2-2; D is uncertain. This CDR3 region has 14 residues. Germline CDR1 reads MNHEY; CDR2 reads SVGEGT. Between the trimmed V and J ends, which lost 8 bases and 3 bases, there was a span of 13 bases. CDR3 loop: CASEPGFDTGELFF. CDR3 DNA sequence: TGTGCCAGCGAGCCCGGGTTTGACACCGGGGAGCTGTTTTTT.

The chain has TRBV12-3 or TRBV12-4 and TRBJ1-5, with TRBD1 matching over 9 bases. Losses at the gene ends were 4 bases for V and 0 bases for J; bases not matched to a gene: 19. The CDR3 loop spans 21 amino acids. CDR3 nucleotides: TGTGCCAGCAGTTCATCGCGGGCTTCGACAGGGGGGTTATATAGCAATCAGCCCCAGCATTTT. This translates into CASSSSRASTGGLYSNQPQHF.

CDR3: CSASSPRGAPNTGELFF. The CDR3 bases are TGCAGTGCTAGTTCACCCCGGGGCGCCCCGAACACCGGGGAGCTGTTTTTT. This chain connects TRBV20-1 to TRBJ2-2, with D possibly called TRBD1 or TRBD2 (5 bases each). V dropped 3 bases and J dropped 0 bases, with 17 bases sitting between them. The CDR3 spans 17 residues. In germline, CDR1 is DFQATT, CDR2 SNEGSKA (reference sequence).

V is TRBV20-1 and J is TRBJ1-2; 9 nucleotides agree with TRBD1. Germline V gives CDR1 DFQATT, CDR2 SNEGSKA (reference sequence). With V trimmed by 6 bases and J by 4 bases, 9 bases remained unmatched. This CDR3 is built from 14 residues. The CDR3 sequence: CSAQQGAQAYGYTF. The CDR3 DNA follows: TGCAGTGCACAACAGGGGGCGCAGGCCTATGGCTACACCTTC.

The gene calls are TRBV28 and TRBJ2-5, with D tentatively TRBD2 (5 bases). Trimming shortened V by 11 bases and J by 2 bases, and 15 bases separated the two germline ends. The CDR3 runs to 13 residues. Germline V lookup: CDR1 MDHEN, CDR2 SYDVKM. CDR3 residues: CAAGEGSQETQYF. CDR3 nucleotides: TGTGCCGCTGGAGAGGGTTCACAAGAGACCCAGTACTTC.

The chain employs TRBV7-4 and TRBJ1-1, with D tentatively TRBD1 (5 bases). CDR1 is SGHVT, CDR2 SQSDAQ, per germline. The CDR3 loop spans 14 amino acids. The V and J ends lost 5 bases and 0 bases respectively, with 10 bases between them. The CDR3 DNA reads TGTGCCAGCAGCCTCGGACACGTGAACACTGAAGCTTTCTTT. Encoded protein: CASSLGHVNTEAFF.

The V and J genes are TRBV20-1 and TRBJ2-3, with 10 bases matching TRBD2. The CDR3 has 15 amino acids. V was clipped by 0 bases and J by 6 bases; unmatched bases: 6. CDR1 and CDR2 from the germline V gene are DFQATT and SNEGSKA (reference sequence). Written as DNA, the CDR3 is TGCAGTGCTAGAGATCTCAGCGGGGGGGCCGATACGCAGTATTTT. Translation: CSARDLSGGADTQYF.

The chain links TRBV7-9 to TRBJ2-1, with a weak D call TRBD1 (6 bases). The CDR3 loop spans 16 amino acids. The germline V and J ends were trimmed by 7 bases and 2 bases, with 18 bases remaining between them. Germline values: CDR1 SEHNR, CDR2 FQNEAQ (reference sequence). The CDR3 coding sequence is TGTGCCAGCACCCTCTTAGGACAGACGCCCTACAATGAGCAGTTCTTC. This sequence encodes CASTLLGQTPYNEQFF.

In this sample, this clonotype turned up a few times. The V gene is TRBV27, the J gene TRBJ2-7; tentatively, D is TRBD1 or TRBD2 (5 bases each). This CDR3 comprises 14 residues. V lost 4 bases to trimming and J lost 3 bases, with 13 bases between them. CDR1 is MNHEY and CDR2 is SMNVEV in the germline V gene (reference sequence). The DNA of the CDR3 is TGTGCCAGCAGTTCCGTATGGGGGATCTACGAGCAGTACTTC. Translation gives CASSSVWGIYEQYF.

This clonotype was detected ten times or more. The chain is built from TRBV7-2 and TRBJ1-3, with no clear D. Germline V CDR1 and CDR2: SGHTA, FQGNSA. The CDR3 runs to 17 residues. Between the trimmed V and J ends, which lost 0 bases and 0 bases, there was a span of 12 bases. The CDR3 region has the DNA TGTGCCAGCAGCTTAGCCACTTTCCGGGCCTCTGGAAACACCATATATTTT. Amino acids: CASSLATFRASGNTIYF.

The rearrangement links TRBV29-1 to TRBJ2-7; unclear D gene. This CDR3 is 13 amino acids long. Germline CDR1 reads SQVTM; CDR2 reads ANQGSEA. V lost 6 bases and J 3 bases, leaving 15 bases between the germline ends. This CDR3 reads CSVTRGSNYEQYF. CDR3 nucleotide sequence: TGCAGCGTGACCCGCGGCAGCAACTACGAGCAGTACTTC.

V gene TRBV27 combines with J gene TRBJ2-3; D is perhaps TRBD2 (6 bases). The CDR3 runs 14 residues. Germline V gene lookup returns CDR1 MNHEY and CDR2 SMNVEV (reference sequence). The ends were cut back, 5 bases at V and 10 bases at J, with 19 bases in the middle. As DNA, the CDR3 is TGTGCCAGCAGTGCAACCGGGACTCCCTTCTCGCAGTATTTT. Translation: CASSATGTPFSQYF.

This chain links TRBV7-6 with TRBJ2-1; D possibly corresponds to TRBD2 (5 bases). The CDR3 extends over 15 amino acids. Germline CDR1 and CDR2: SGHVS and FNYEAQ. Between the trimmed V and J ends, which lost 2 bases and 5 bases, there was a span of 13 bases. For the CDR3, the DNA is TGTGCCAGCAGCTTATACCATAGCGAGAACAATGAGCAGTTCTTC. Its protein is CASSLYHSENNEQFF.

This clonotype was seen more than once but under ten times. V and J are TRBV20-1 and TRBJ2-5, with D possibly being TRBD1 or TRBD2 (6 bases each). Germline CDR1 DFQATT, CDR2 SNEGSKA (reference sequence). V was clipped by 1 base and J by 4 bases, with 10 bases between them. The CDR3 contains 13 residues. CDR3 region: CSARAGARETQYF. The CDR3 DNA reads TGCAGTGCTAGAGCGGGGGCGCGAGAGACCCAGTACTTC.

A few counts support this clonotype. This chain joins TRBV9 and TRBJ2-3, with D maybe TRBD2 (6 bases). The germline CDR1 and CDR2 sequences are SGDLS and YYNGEE. The CDR3 contains 14 residues. V was shortened by 4 bases and J by 5 bases, with 14 bases between the two germline ends. CDR3 sequence reads: CASSSSGLEDTQYF. The CDR3 DNA is TGTGCCAGCAGCTCCTCGGGACTTGAAGATACGCAGTATTTT.

The sample holds many counts of this clonotype. This chain joins TRBV7-8 and TRBJ1-5, with D perhaps TRBD1 (6 bases). The CDR3 length is 14 residues. The V gene lost 6 bases and the J gene lost 1 base, with 10 bases spanning the gap. From germline, CDR1 is SGHVS and CDR2 FQNEAQ. CDR3 amino acids: CASSFTGSNQPQHF. The CDR3 coding sequence is TGTGCCAGCAGTTTCACAGGGAGCAATCAGCCCCAGCATTTT.

The gene calls are TRBV6-2 or TRBV6-3 and TRBJ1-5; the D is unclear. The CDR3 has 13 residues. Germline V gene sequence: CDR1 MNHEY, CDR2 SVGEGT. V was clipped by 8 bases and J by 5 bases, with 13 bases between them. CDR3 residues: CASWHTLYQPQHF. In DNA, the CDR3 is TGTGCCAGCTGGCATACGCTTTATCAGCCCCAGCATTTT.

The chain has TRBV12-3 or TRBV12-4 and TRBJ1-5; 7 bases are a match to TRBD1. Trimming cost V 1 base and J 6 bases; bases outside gene matches: 6. This CDR3 has 15 amino acids. The CDR3 nucleotides read TGTGCCAGCAGTTTAGGAGGGGGCGGGGGTCAGCCCCAGCATTTT. Translation gives CASSLGGGGGQPQHF.

The genes are TRBV14 and TRBJ1-1, with D perhaps TRBD1 (6 bases). In germline, CDR1 is SGHDN, CDR2 FVKESK. Trimming stripped 4 bases from V and 5 bases from J, with 17 bases between. This CDR3 comprises 15 residues. CDR3 DNA: TGTGCCAGCAGCCGACGGGCGGGGGCGGGAACTGAAGCTTTCTTT. It is translated as CASSRRAGAGTEAFF.

This clonotype turned up a few times. This rearrangement joins TRBV2 to TRBJ2-3; D perhaps matches TRBD2 (5 bases). CDR1 and CDR2 (germline): SNHLY, FYNNEI. The CDR3 has 18 residues. The germline V and J ends were trimmed by 2 bases and 0 bases, with 18 bases remaining between them. This CDR3 is CASSESAGGISSTDTQYF. The CDR3 nucleotides are TGTGCCAGCAGTGAATCGGCGGGTGGCATTTCTAGCACAGATACGCAGTATTTT. Drawing the rest from reference TRBV2 and TRBJ2-3, the complete variable domain is EPEVTQTPSHQVTQMGQEVILRCVPISNHLYFYWYRQILGQKVEFLVSFYNNEISEKSEIFDDQFSVERPDGSNFTLKIRSTKLEDSAMYFCASSESAGGISSTDTQYFGPGTRLTVL.

The chain joins TRBV20-1 to TRBJ2-5; D remains unclear. The V gene lost 0 bases and the J gene lost 5 bases, with 7 bases spanning the gap. CDR1 is DFQATT, CDR2 SNEGSKA, per germline (reference sequence). This CDR3 is built from 12 residues. CDR3 loop: CSARDMRETQYF. The CDR3 bases are TGCAGTGCTAGAGACATGAGGGAGACCCAGTACTTC.

A few counts support this clonotype. The genes are TRBV28 and TRBJ2-7, with D tentatively TRBD2 (5 bases). The length of the CDR3 is 15 residues. Germline V gives CDR1 MDHEN, CDR2 SYDVKM. V shed 2 bases and J shed 3 bases, with 14 bases lying between them. The CDR3 coding sequence is TGTGCCAGCAGTTTAGCACTAGGCAGAGTCTACGAGCAGTACTTC. Translation: CASSLALGRVYEQYF.

This clonotype was seen just once. The CDR3 nucleotides read TGTGCCAGTGAAACCCTGGGCACTGAAGCTTTCTTT. It yields the protein CASETLGTEAFF. The chain links TRBV6-8 to TRBJ1-1; no clear D. V lost 9 bases to trimming and J lost 4 bases, with 12 bases between them. The germline V gene encodes CDR1 MNHGY and CDR2 SAAAGT. This CDR3 region has 12 residues.

V gene TRBV7-9 combines with J gene TRBJ2-1, with 10 bases aligning to TRBD1. V dropped 5 bases and J dropped 8; count of bases not matched to a gene: 9. The CDR3 covers 15 residues. CDR1 SEHNR and CDR2 FQNEAQ come from the germline V gene (reference sequence). The CDR3 nucleotides are TGTGCCAGCAGCCCGGGACAGGGGATGAGGGATGAGCAGTTCTTC. Amino acids: CASSPGQGMRDEQFF.

This clonotype has a count of ten or more. V and J are TRBV7-6 and TRBJ2-1, with D perhaps given as TRBD1 or TRBD2 (5 bases each). The V gene lost 5 bases and the J gene lost 7 bases, with 24 bases spanning the gap. This CDR3 has 17 residues. Germline lookup yields CDR1 SGHVS and CDR2 FNYEAQ. This chain's CDR3 is CASSLLRGGKVWNEQFF. The CDR3 DNA reads TGTGCCAGCAGCCTGCTCCGGGGCGGCAAGGTTTGGAATGAGCAGTTCTTC.

This clonotype was found many times. This chain connects TRBV7-2 to TRBJ1-2; D is unresolved. Germline CDR1 and CDR2: SGHTA and FQGNSA. This CDR3 spans 13 amino acids. Trimming removed 5 bases from V and 5 bases from J, with 12 bases in between. In DNA, the CDR3 is TGTGCCAGCAGCCCTACCCGATCGTATGGCTACACCTTC. It yields the protein CASSPTRSYGYTF.

This chain uses TRBV9 with TRBJ2-1; maybe TRBD2 (6 bases). Germline-derived CDR1 and CDR2 are SGDLS and YYNGEE. Trimming pared 4 bases from V and 7 bases from J, leaving 15 bases between. CDR3 length: 14 amino acids. Here the CDR3 DNA reads TGTGCCAGCAGCTCCCGGGACTTGATGAATGAGCAGTTCTTC. This gives the protein CASSSRDLMNEQFF.

This clonotype has a handful of counts. The V gene is TRBV7-2, the J gene TRBJ1-2; no definite D call. CDR1 and CDR2 from the germline V gene are SGHTA and FQGNSA. The CDR3 is 15 residues long. Between the trimmed V and J ends, which lost 7 bases and 2 bases, there was a span of 17 bases. CDR3 bases: TGTGCCAGCACCCACTCGGGGAATACAAACTATGGCTACACCTTC. It yields the protein CASTHSGNTNYGYTF.

V and J are TRBV12-3 or TRBV12-4 and TRBJ2-2, with D tentatively TRBD1 or TRBD2 (6 bases each). The CDR3 runs to 17 residues. Trimming took 2 bases from V and 7 from J, leaving 20 bases between them. Here the CDR3 DNA reads TGTGCCAGCAGTTTACTGGTTGGTGGAGGGGGTCTCGGGGAGCTGTTTTTT. This sequence encodes CASSLLVGGGGLGELFF.

This clonotype was counted a few times. The rearrangement joins TRBV6-5 to TRBJ2-1; 9 bases map to TRBD1. CDR3 length: 16 residues. The germline gives CDR1 MNHEY, CDR2 SVGAGI. V was clipped by 2 bases and J by 1 base; unmatched bases: 3. This chain's CDR3 is CASSYAGTGSYNEQFF. CDR3 nucleotides: TGTGCCAGCAGTTACGCCGGGACAGGGTCCTACAATGAGCAGTTCTTC.

The chain carries TRBV29-1 and TRBJ1-6, with TRBD1 as a possible D gene (6 bases). The V end lost 3 bases, the J end lost 8 bases, and 14 bases lay between the germline ends. The length of the CDR3 is 14 residues. The V gene's germline CDR1 is SQVTM and CDR2 ANQGSEA. CDR3 DNA sequence: TGCAGCGTTGATGGGCGACAGGTCCATTCACCCCTCCACTTT. Its protein is CSVDGRQVHSPLHF.